This T cell receptor beta chain was profiled in a study of control samples from healthy donors and cancer patients. The assay was immunoSEQ multiplex PCR, and TCRdb's table has in-frame clones only and misses some. Of about 410,000 clones listed, more than 80% are singletons. V was clipped by 2 bases and J by 2 bases, with 10 bases between them. Germline assignment: CDR1 SGHAT and CDR2 FQDESV (reference sequence). The CDR3 consists of 16 residues. The source is a man between 40 and 49 years old with head and neck cancer. Material for sequencing was PBMCs. V and J are TRBV11-1 and TRBJ2-6; TRBD1 is a possible D gene (5 bases). The CDR3 region is CASSLPGLTGANVLTF. The CDR3 region has the DNA TGTGCCAGCAGCTTACCAGGGCTGACTGGGGCCAACGTCCTGACTTTC.